The next 18 T cell receptor beta chains were all read from a single sample in a study of blood T cell repertoires in COVID-19 (dated by TCRdb to 2018 to 2021). Receptor libraries were prepared by the immunoSEQ multiplex PCR assay. TCRdb mirrors the immuneACCESS table, restricted to in-frame sequences. Some clones are absent from its copies; in checked studies, under half trace to an unresolved V gene, and the reason for the others is unknown. The sample table holds roughly 87,000 clones, of which about 85% were seen once. The top ten clones comprise less than 4% of the sample. Sequencing used peripheral blood. The receptors stem from a woman of 80 years or more with COVID-19, enrolled during active disease.

The rearrangement joins TRBV6-5 to TRBJ1-2; perhaps TRBD1 as D (6 bases). The germline gives CDR1 MNHEY, CDR2 SVGAGI. V was clipped by 8 bases and J by 7 bases, with 11 bases between them. This CDR3 is 11 amino acids long. The CDR3 sequence: CASGGAFGYTF. The CDR3 bases are TGTGCCAGCGGGGGGGCGTTTGGCTACACCTTC.

The chain uses TRBV18 and TRBJ1-1; no reliable D call. This CDR3 has 14 residues. Germline-derived CDR1 and CDR2 are KGHSH and LQKENI. V was pared by 3 bases and J by 7 bases, with 15 bases between. The CDR3 sequence: CASSPILSSLEAFF. The CDR3 region has the DNA TGTGCCAGCTCACCGATCCTTAGTAGTCTTGAAGCTTTCTTT.

This clone has just one count. V is TRBV19 and J is TRBJ2-7, with D maybe TRBD1 (5 bases). Germline V CDR1 and CDR2: LNHDA, SQIVND (reference sequence). CDR3 length equals 17 residues. The V end lost 3 bases, the J end lost 3 bases, and 21 bases lay between the germline ends. This CDR3 is CASSIRAAQASHYEQYF. In DNA form, the CDR3 reads TGTGCCAGTAGTATTCGGGCTGCACAGGCGTCTCACTACGAGCAGTACTTC.

The rearrangement links TRBV7-8 to TRBJ2-5; 9 nucleotides match TRBD1. The CDR3 consists of 15 residues. Germline loops: CDR1 SGHVS, CDR2 FQNEAQ. V lost 5 bases, J lost 3 bases, and 7 bases stayed unmatched. As DNA, the CDR3 is TGTGCCAGCAGCAGTTACAGGGGGCGCGAAGAGACCCAGTACTTC. It codes for CASSSYRGREETQYF. The full variable domain, in which reference TRBV7-8 and TRBJ2-5 provide the parts outside the CDR3, is GAGVSQSPRYKVAKRGQDVALRCDPISGHVSLFWYQQALGQGPEFLTYFQNEAQLDKSGLPSDRFFAERPEGSVSTLKIQRTQQEDSAVYLCASSSYRGREETQYFGPGTRLLVL.

V and J are TRBV10-3 and TRBJ2-7; TRBD2 agrees at 14 bases. This CDR3 comprises 16 residues. The V gene end was trimmed by 8 bases and the J gene end by 6 bases; junction bases not matched to a gene: 12. Germline assignment: CDR1 ENHRY and CDR2 SYGVKD. CDR3 amino acids: CAIGRLAGGRLLEQYF. Written as DNA, the CDR3 is TGTGCCATCGGTCGACTAGCGGGGGGGCGGTTGCTCGAGCAGTACTTC.

The chain joins TRBV9 to TRBJ2-7, with 8 bases that match TRBD2. Germline CDR1 SGDLS, CDR2 YYNGEE. This CDR3 region has 15 residues. V dropped 2 bases and J dropped 6; count of bases not matched to a gene: 10. The CDR3: CASSVQAGEFGEQYF. DNA for the CDR3: TGTGCCAGCAGCGTTCAAGCGGGGGAATTTGGCGAGCAGTACTTC.

This clone was detected once. V and J are TRBV24-1 and TRBJ2-2; TRBD2 matches 13 bases. Germline V lookup: CDR1 KGHDR, CDR2 SFDVKD. The CDR3 length is 19 residues. The V gene end was trimmed by 2 bases and the J gene end by 5 bases; junction bases not matched to a gene: 10. Here the CDR3 reads CATSDSGLAGVWGTGELFF. In nucleotides, the CDR3 is TGTGCCACCAGTGATTCCGGACTAGCGGGGGTTTGGGGGACCGGGGAGCTGTTTTTT.

The chain links TRBV27 to TRBJ2-5, with 8 bases aligning to TRBD2. Germline-derived CDR1 and CDR2 are MNHEY and SMNVEV (reference sequence). This CDR3 is 14 amino acids long. Trimming at V came to 6 bases and at J to 6 bases, leaving 9 bases not matched to a gene. The chain's CDR3 is CASSRAGGEKTQYF. The CDR3 DNA reads as TGTGCCAGCAGCCGTGCGGGGGGCGAGAAGACCCAGTACTTC.

The chain uses TRBV5-1 and TRBJ2-7; D not resolved. This CDR3 has 12 residues. Trimming took off 0 bases at V and 6 bases at J, with 7 bases between the two ends. Germline assignment: CDR1 SGHRS and CDR2 YFSETQ. CDR3: CASSLASGEQYF. CDR3 sequence (DNA): TGCGCCAGCAGCTTGGCCTCGGGCGAGCAGTACTTC.

The J gene is TRBJ2-1, the V gene TRBV7-2, with 8 bases aligning to TRBD2. CDR3 size: 19 residues. Germline V gene lookup returns CDR1 SGHTA and CDR2 FQGNSA. V shed 6 bases and J 4 bases; nucleotides not matched to a gene: 20. CDR3 amino acids: CASRRGWAGGRSIYNEQFF. The CDR3 DNA follows: TGTGCCAGCAGACGAGGGTGGGCGGGGGGCCGCTCAATTTACAATGAGCAGTTCTTC.

The J gene is TRBJ1-2, the V gene TRBV5-4; 7 nucleotides align to TRBD1. The germline V gene encodes CDR1 SGHNT and CDR2 YYREEE (reference sequence). The trim removed 4 bases at V and 4 bases at J, leaving 13 bases unmatched. CDR3 size: 16 residues. This CDR3 is CASSREGAPTLYGYTF. CDR3 DNA sequence: TGTGCCAGCAGCCGTGAGGGGGCACCGACACTCTATGGCTACACCTTC.

The chain carries TRBV7-9 and TRBJ2-7, with a weak D call TRBD2 (5 bases). V lost 5 bases and J 3 bases, leaving 20 bases between the germline ends. The CDR3 contains 16 residues. Germline lookup yields CDR1 SEHNR and CDR2 FQNEAQ (reference sequence). This chain's CDR3 is CASSLLEPGGFYEQYF. CDR3 nucleotides: TGTGCCAGCAGCCTACTAGAACCCGGCGGGTTCTACGAGCAGTACTTC.

The chain has TRBV20-1 and TRBJ2-3; maybe TRBD2 (5 bases). The length of the CDR3 is 11 residues. V shed 5 bases and J shed 5 bases, with 8 bases lying between them. Germline assignment: CDR1 DFQATT and CDR2 SNEGSKA (reference sequence). The DNA for the CDR3 is TGCAGTGCTCTTCGGGGAGATACGCAGTATTTT. Translated: CSALRGDTQYF.

This clone was recorded only once. J is TRBJ2-2 and V is TRBV12-5; 7 bases match TRBD1. Trimming cost V 3 bases and J 4 bases; bases outside gene matches: 2. The CDR3 is made up of 14 amino acids. CDR1 LGHNT and CDR2 FRNRAP come from the germline V gene. The CDR3 DNA sequence: TGTGCTAGTGGTTTCGCAGGGGGCACCGGGGAGCTGTTTTTT. Translation: CASGFAGGTGELFF.

The genes are TRBV5-1 and TRBJ2-1; D is perhaps TRBD2 (6 bases). This CDR3 is built from 14 residues. Germline CDR1 and CDR2: SGHRS and YFSETQ. Trimming removed 0 bases from V and 6 bases from J, with 10 bases in between. The chain's CDR3 is CASSLVQGGNEQFF. CDR3 sequence (DNA): TGCGCCAGCAGCTTGGTCCAGGGAGGCAATGAGCAGTTCTTC.

This chain links TRBV9 with TRBJ2-1; D is unresolved. The CDR3 covers 15 residues. V lost 1 base to trimming and J lost 1 base, with 9 bases between them. Germline CDR1 is SGDLS and CDR2 is YYNGEE. The CDR3 is CASSVQDSSYNEQFF. The DNA of the CDR3 is TGTGCCAGCAGCGTACAGGATAGTTCCTACAATGAGCAGTTCTTC.

In DNA form, the CDR3 reads TGTGCCAGCAGTTCACAGGGATACGGTGAAGCTTTCTTT. Amino acids: CASSSQGYGEAFF. The chain recombines TRBV7-3 with TRBJ1-1; D might be TRBD1 (6 bases). This CDR3 region has 13 residues. Germline V gene data show CDR1 as SGHTA and CDR2 as FQGTGA. V was pared by 6 bases and J by 7 bases, with 15 bases between.

The chain has TRBV18 and TRBJ2-2; possible D gene TRBD1, 5 bases. V was trimmed by 4 bases and J by 0 bases, leaving 9 bases between them. The CDR3 spans 15 residues. The V gene's germline CDR1 is KGHSH and CDR2 LQKENI. CDR3 amino acids: CASSRETANTGELFF. DNA for the CDR3: TGTGCCAGCTCACGAGAGACAGCGAACACCGGGGAGCTGTTTTTT.